These 5 T cell receptor beta chains were all obtained from the same sample, sequenced in a study of shared clonotypes between healthy human individuals. The repertoire was sequenced with immunoSEQ multiplex PCR; TCRdb's copy has only in-frame clones and lacks some. This sample has roughly 2,500,000 clones, with more than 85% found just once. The material sequenced was naive CD4+ T cells from PBMCs. Documented subset: CD45RA+ positively selected. The receptor source for this set is a man younger than 30 in good health. Some clones in this sample may be carry-over from other donors' samples.

For this clone: The junction differs from germline at one of its ends, possibly a read error. The rearrangement links TRBV18 to TRBJ1-2; 9 bases are a match to TRBD1. This CDR3 comprises 12 residues. The germline V gene has CDR1 KGHSH and CDR2 LQKENI. The CDR3 DNA is TGTGCCAGCTCGATGAGGGACAGGGAGAACTCCTTC. Protein product: CASSMRDRENSF.

A remark on this clone: Within the sample, other DNA sequences also encode this same CDR3. The chain couples TRBV5-1 to TRBJ2-1; D unclear. CDR3 length equals 14 residues. In germline, CDR1 is SGHRS, CDR2 YFSETQ. V was clipped by 0 bases and J by 3 bases, with 7 bases between them. In DNA form, the CDR3 reads TGCGCCAGCAGCTTGGGGCTAATCTACAATGAGCAGTTCTTC. Encoded protein: CASSLGLIYNEQFF.

V gene TRBV6-6 combines with J gene TRBJ2-3, with TRBD1 matching 7 bases. Trimming took 4 bases from V and 5 from J; bases not matched to a gene: 9. The CDR3 is 15 amino acids. CDR1 MNHNY and CDR2 SVGAGI come from the germline V gene (reference sequence). CDR3 nucleotide sequence: TGTGCCAGCAGTTCTGGTAGGGGGCGCTTAGATACGCAGTATTTT. Translating it yields CASSSGRGRLDTQYF.

The chain carries TRBV19 and TRBJ1-5; D is perhaps TRBD1 (5 bases). The length of the CDR3 is 14 residues. Germline V gives CDR1 LNHDA, CDR2 SQIVND (reference sequence). Between the trimmed V and J ends, which lost 5 bases and 5 bases, there was a span of 13 bases. The CDR3 region has the DNA TGTGCCAGTAGTCCAGGGACCCATTATCAGCCCCAGCATTTT. It translates to CASSPGTHYQPQHF.

The V call is TRBV2, the J call TRBJ1-3, with a weak D call TRBD1 (5 bases). CDR3 length: 18 amino acids. Germline V gene data show CDR1 as SNHLY and CDR2 as FYNNEI. V gave up 7 bases and J gave up 0 bases, with 22 bases separating them. Here the CDR3 DNA reads TGTGCCAGCACCAGAAAACCGGGACTCGAAACCTCTGGAAACACCATATATTTT. Protein product: CASTRKPGLETSGNTIYF.